The source of this T cell receptor beta chain is a study of blood T cell repertoires in COVID-19. Whole-study context: The study drew acute and convalescent COVID-19 samples from the United States, Italy and Spain.

The CDR3 contains 16 residues. J gave up 7 bases and V 4 bases, and 9 bases lay outside the gene matches. The V gene's germline CDR1 is MNHEY and CDR2 SVGAGI. Clones were read by immunoSEQ multiplex PCR, and TCRdb kept only the in-frame ones, dropping some. Of fewer than 95,000 clones listed, approximately 90% are singletons. This clone appeared a single time. Sequencing was done on a sample of peripheral blood. The J gene is TRBJ2-1, the V gene TRBV6-5; 11 nucleotides match TRBD2. The sequence came from a woman older than 75 with acute or convalescent COVID-19. The CDR3 nucleotides read TGTGCCAGCAGTTCCAATAGCGGGGGGGCGAAAAATGAGCAGTTCTTC. The encoded protein is CASSSNSGGAKNEQFF.